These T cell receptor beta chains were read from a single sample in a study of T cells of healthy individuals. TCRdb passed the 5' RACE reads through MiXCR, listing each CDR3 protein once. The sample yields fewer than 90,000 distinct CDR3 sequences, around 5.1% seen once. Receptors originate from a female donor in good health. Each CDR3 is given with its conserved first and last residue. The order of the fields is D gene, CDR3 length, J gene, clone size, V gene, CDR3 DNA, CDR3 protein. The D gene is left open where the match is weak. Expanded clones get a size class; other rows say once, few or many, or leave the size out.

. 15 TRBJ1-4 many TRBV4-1 TGCGCCAGCAGCCAATACGGGCAGGGCCAAGAAAAACTGTTTTTT CASSQYGQGQEKLFF
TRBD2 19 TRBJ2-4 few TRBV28 TGTGCCAGCAGCCTTTATCCCTCCGGACTAGCGGGAGGGAGGAACATTCAGTACTTC CASSLYPSGLAGGRNIQYF
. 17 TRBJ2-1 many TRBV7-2 TGTGCCAGCAGCTTCAGAATACAGGGTTTTATTTCGCGTGAGCAGTTCTTC CASSFRIQGFISREQFF
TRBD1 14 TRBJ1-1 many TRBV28 TGTGCCAGCAGTCGTGGGACAGGGGGCACTGAAGCTTTCTTT CASSRGTGGTEAFF
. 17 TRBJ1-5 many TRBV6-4 TGTGCCAGCAGTCCCGCTGAGGCCGACGATAGCAATCAGCCCCAGCATTTT CASSPAEADDSNQPQHF
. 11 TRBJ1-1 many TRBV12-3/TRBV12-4 TGTGCCAGCAGTCACGGGACTGAAGCTTTCTTT CASSHGTEAFF
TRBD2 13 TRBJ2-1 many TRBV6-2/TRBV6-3 TGTGCCAGCTGGGTGGCGGGAGGCCATGAGCAGTTCTTC CASWVAGGHEQFF
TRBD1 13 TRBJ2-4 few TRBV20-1 TGCAGTGCTAGGGGGACAGGGAGGAACATTCAGTACTTC CSARGTGRNIQYF
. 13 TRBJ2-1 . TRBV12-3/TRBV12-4 TGTGCCAGCAGTTTATTACGAGCGGTGGAGCAGTTCTTC CASSLLRAVEQFF
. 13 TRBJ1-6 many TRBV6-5 TGTGCCAGTTCTAGGACTTCGGGTTCACCCCTCCACTTT CASSRTSGSPLHF
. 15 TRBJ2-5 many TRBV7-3 TGTGCCAGCAGCTTAGGTCTGGCTAGGCAAGAGACCCAGTACTTC CASSLGLARQETQYF
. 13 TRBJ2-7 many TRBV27 TGTGCCAGCAGTGCCGCCCAAGGCTACGAGCAGTACTTC CASSAAQGYEQYF
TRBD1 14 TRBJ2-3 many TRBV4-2 TGTGCCAGCAGCCTGTGGACAGGGACAGATACGCAGTATTTT CASSLWTGTDTQYF
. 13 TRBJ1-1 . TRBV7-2 TGTGCCAGCAGCTTAGTGCCGAACACTGAAGCTTTCTTT CASSLVPNTEAFF
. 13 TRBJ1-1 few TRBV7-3 TGTGCCAGCAGCCTTCGGCGGGAAACTGAAGCTTTCTTT CASSLRRETEAFF
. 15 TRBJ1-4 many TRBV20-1 TGCAGTGCTAGAGATTCCGGCGGGGGAAATGAAAAACTGTTTTTT CSARDSGGGNEKLFF
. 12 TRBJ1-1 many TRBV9 TGTGCCAGCAGCGAGGGTACGCCCGAAGCTTTCTTT CASSEGTPEAFF
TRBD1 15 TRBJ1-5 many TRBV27 TGTGCCAGCAGAAGATCGACAGGGGCTAATCAGCCCCAGCATTTT CASRRSTGANQPQHF